These 8 T cell receptor beta chains share one sample of origin, sequenced in a study of T cell responses to AZD1222 COVID-19 vaccine. The repertoire was sequenced with immunoSEQ multiplex PCR; TCRdb's copy has only in-frame clones and lacks some. The table has approximately 100,000 clones, approximately 89% seen once. Sequencing used peripheral blood, obtained on day 0 of MenACWY control vaccination. These receptors originate from an adult in good health.

The CDR3 sequence: CASSLGGQGTHSYEQYF. CDR3 bases: TGTGCCAGCAGCTTGGGGGGACAGGGAACCCACTCCTACGAGCAGTACTTC. The J gene is TRBJ2-7, the V gene TRBV5-4, with 9 nucleotides matching TRBD1. J lost 0 bases, V lost 0 bases, and 7 bases had no gene match. Germline V gene sequence: CDR1 SGHNT, CDR2 YYREEE (reference sequence). This CDR3 is built from 17 residues.

The chain carries TRBV9 and TRBJ2-5, with 15 bases identical to TRBD2. Germline V gene data show CDR1 as SGDLS and CDR2 as YYNGEE. Trimming cost V 3 bases and J 5 bases; bases outside gene matches: 8. The CDR3 is 17 amino acids. The CDR3 sequence is CASSEGLAGGPEETQYF. The DNA for the CDR3 is TGTGCCAGCAGCGAAGGACTAGCGGGGGGGCCAGAGGAGACCCAGTACTTC.

The chain joins TRBV9 to TRBJ2-3; D is possibly TRBD2 (6 bases). Germline lookup yields CDR1 SGDLS and CDR2 YYNGEE. The V end lost 2 bases, the J end lost 2 bases, and 12 bases lay between the germline ends. CDR3 length: 15 residues. The CDR3 region has the DNA TGTGCCAGCAGCGTGGGAGGAGAATACACAGATACGCAGTATTTT. This translates into CASSVGGEYTDTQYF.

There are a few counts of this clone. J is TRBJ2-4 and V is TRBV24-1, with a tentative D call TRBD1 (7 bases). V was trimmed by 4 bases and J by 8 bases, leaving 14 bases between them. CDR1 and CDR2 from the germline V gene are KGHDR and SFDVKD. The CDR3 is made up of 14 amino acids. CDR3 sequence reads: CATSEPDREDIQYF. The CDR3 DNA reads as TGTGCCACCAGTGAGCCCGACAGGGAGGACATTCAGTACTTC.

The chain carries TRBV18 and TRBJ1-4; D call uncertain. V was clipped by 6 bases and J by 0 bases, with 14 bases between them. The germline V gene encodes CDR1 KGHSH and CDR2 LQKENI. This CDR3 contains 16 residues. The DNA of the CDR3 is TGTGCCAGCTCGAAACGCACACTAGCAACTAATGAAAAACTGTTTTTT. Encoded protein: CASSKRTLATNEKLFF.

The chain links TRBV4-2 to TRBJ2-3, with 11 bases lining up with TRBD2. CDR1 and CDR2 (germline): LGHNA, YNFKEQ. The CDR3 runs to 17 residues. The ends lost 0 bases at V and 7 bases at J; junction bases unmatched: 9. This chain's CDR3 is CASSQERLLAGGHTQYF. In DNA form, the CDR3 reads TGTGCCAGCAGCCAAGAACGGCTTCTAGCGGGGGGCCATACGCAGTATTTT.

V gene TRBV4-3 combines with J gene TRBJ2-7; D not certain. Trimming pared 0 bases from V and 2 bases from J, leaving 14 bases between. This CDR3 has 16 residues. Germline values: CDR1 LGHNA, CDR2 YSLEER. The CDR3 sequence: CASSQDRVARTYEQYF. CDR3 coding DNA: TGCGCCAGCAGCCAAGATCGCGTGGCGAGGACCTACGAGCAGTACTTC.

V and J are TRBV19 and TRBJ1-2; 10 bases are shared with TRBD1. Unmatched junction bases numbered 9, after V lost 5 bases and J lost 0 bases. CDR3 length equals 17 residues. Germline CDR1 reads LNHDA; CDR2 reads SQIVND (reference sequence). This CDR3 is CASSPRDRGVSNYGYTF. Written as DNA, the CDR3 is TGTGCCAGTAGTCCCCGGGACAGGGGAGTTTCTAACTATGGCTACACCTTC.